This T cell receptor (beta chain) came from a study of shared clonotypes between healthy human individuals. For the study at large: Per donor, three plates held CD4 naive cells, three held CD4 memory, two held CD8 naive and one held CD8 memory.

In the case of this clone: The antigen is undetermined.

Assay used: immunoSEQ multiplex PCR; TCRdb lists only in-frame clones, some missing. The repertoire includes about 2.5 million clones, under 95% of them detected once, and about 0.41% sits in the top ten. The CDR3 is made up of 14 amino acids. From germline, CDR1 is SNHLY and CDR2 FYNNEI. V was pared by 5 bases and J by 0 bases, with 7 bases between. General study findings and limits: Compared with memory subsets, naive subsets generally had larger estimated richness. Sorted-subset sequencing was shown by rarefaction to be incomplete despite large depth.

The sequenced material came from naive CD4+ T cells from PBMCs. Subset here: CD45RA+ positively selected. The source of this sequence is a young man in good health. Some clones in this sample may be carry-over from other donors' samples. The rearrangement uses TRBV2 and TRBJ1-4; unclear D gene. The CDR3 sequence: CASSIEATNEKLFF. The CDR3 bases are TGTGCCAGCAGTATAGAAGCAACTAATGAAAAACTGTTTTTT.